These T cell receptor beta chains were read from a single sample in a study of sequential checkpoint blockade in melanoma. The data were produced by immunoSEQ multiplex PCR, yet TCRdb's version contains in-frame clones alone and is incomplete. The sample shows around 30,000 clones, around 88% of them seen only once. The sequences come from CD8+ T cells sorted from blood (inferred from file names), collected from a patient given nivolumab and ipilimumab in sequence. These receptors came from a human donor with melanoma. CDR3s leave out the opening cysteine and the closing phenylalanine or tryptophan. The order of the fields is V gene, CDR3 protein.

v_call: TRBV28; cdr3_aa: ASSLERGGSTEAF
v_call: TRBV5-1; cdr3_aa: ASSFGTGNKRRY
v_call: TRBV19; cdr3_aa: ASSIRDSNQPQH
v_call: TRBV7-9; cdr3_aa: ASSLRYPPGGWGEQY
v_call: TRBV13; cdr3_aa: ASSSGGGEQY
v_call: TRBV9; cdr3_aa: ASSARQANYEQY
v_call: TRBV7-9; cdr3_aa: ASGRGRPTDTQY
v_call: TRBV6-5; cdr3_aa: ASSYSGQGGYEQY
v_call: TRBV4-3; cdr3_aa: ASSRGLAGVTGELF
v_call: TRBV11-2; cdr3_aa: ASSLDHGYNEQF
v_call: TRBV5-4; cdr3_aa: ASSLFGEQY
v_call: TRBV28; cdr3_aa: ASSRTGGTDTQY
v_call: TRBV6-4; cdr3_aa: ASRQNTGELF
v_call: TRBV27; cdr3_aa: ASSYQTGTGVFYEQY
v_call: TRBV14; cdr3_aa: ASSPSGPPF
v_call: TRBV29-1; cdr3_aa: SVPRGYYGYT
v_call: TRBV5-1; cdr3_aa: ASSLSEGVRAEQY
v_call: TRBV6-4; cdr3_aa: ASSQGSVADNYGYT
v_call: TRBV7-2; cdr3_aa: ASSLVVGRGYEQY
v_call: TRBV6-5; cdr3_aa: ASSYSGGWPSQY
v_call: TRBV6-5; cdr3_aa: ATSGAAFQETQY
v_call: TRBV5-4; cdr3_aa: ASSHTTSHEQY
v_call: TRBV7-2; cdr3_aa: ASSLGGQGFNNEQF
v_call: TRBV18; cdr3_aa: ASSLNRNNEQF
v_call: TRBV28; cdr3_aa: ASSIRGTYNEQF
v_call: TRBV6-5; cdr3_aa: ASSSGTPSYEQY
v_call: TRBV19; cdr3_aa: ASSMKGQGARNMNTEAF
v_call: TRBV5-6; cdr3_aa: ASSLRPDFLPYEQY
v_call: TRBV7-6; cdr3_aa: ASSLGTGGSVSPLH
v_call: TRBV27; cdr3_aa: ASSPRSYTGELF
v_call: TRBV27; cdr3_aa: ASSLSIGTGLNTQY
v_call: TRBV5-1; cdr3_aa: ASSLGQGARDTQY
v_call: TRBV7-9; cdr3_aa: ASSLDSYNEQF
v_call: TRBV6-6; cdr3_aa: ASSYGGLNSPLH
v_call: TRBV11-3; cdr3_aa: ASSLGLQDGTGITGELF
v_call: TRBV4-3; cdr3_aa: ASSQDITGEQY
v_call: TRBV4-1; cdr3_aa: ASRRAPGQGGEQY
v_call: TRBV4-2; cdr3_aa: ASSQAGTSDDNEQF
v_call: TRBV18; cdr3_aa: ASSPSRGLPEAF
v_call: TRBV7-2; cdr3_aa: ASSLRGRGTEAF
v_call: TRBV2; cdr3_aa: ASSEGGWGYSEQF
v_call: TRBV9; cdr3_aa: ASSDGQQGSSTDTQY
v_call: TRBV29-1; cdr3_aa: SVEDHDRRYGNTIY
v_call: TRBV7-9; cdr3_aa: ASSQTSGRFEQY
v_call: TRBV28; cdr3_aa: ASRLAGGRSYEQY
v_call: TRBV28; cdr3_aa: ASSSLHLAHEQY
v_call: TRBV4-1; cdr3_aa: ASSQEMSGEGMNTEAF
v_call: TRBV9; cdr3_aa: ASSEGVGYEQY
v_call: TRBV7-9; cdr3_aa: ASSFGQGDTEAF
v_call: TRBV6-5; cdr3_aa: ASANDPLGRDTQY
v_call: TRBV29-1; cdr3_aa: SGWGGTGGAADTQY
v_call: TRBV4-3; cdr3_aa: ASSFRAGGVNEQF